The 22 T cell receptor beta chains below were found in one sample sequenced in a study of shared clonotypes between healthy human individuals. TCRdb's table, derived via immunoSEQ multiplex PCR, lists solely in-frame clones and lacks some. The sample lists over 1.5 million clones, approximately 98% occurring once. Sequencing used naive CD4+ T cells sorted from blood. The sample's subset: CD45RA+ positively selected. These receptors all stem from a man aged 25-45 years in good health.

J is TRBJ2-2 and V is TRBV23-1, with D hard to call. TRBV23-1 is treated as an ORF (open reading frame) with a function not yet certain. The CDR3 extends over 11 amino acids. V dropped 8 bases and J dropped 7 bases, with 8 bases sitting between them. Written as DNA, the CDR3 is TGCGCCAGCCCCCCCAGCGGGGAGCTGTTTTTT. Translation: CASPPSGELFF.

The chain links TRBV5-4 to TRBJ2-7; 8 bases fit TRBD2. The germline gives CDR1 SGHNT, CDR2 YYREEE (reference sequence). The length of the CDR3 is 16 residues. V was clipped by 2 bases and J by 2 bases; unmatched bases: 9. The CDR3 DNA is TGTGCCAGCAGCTTTAGCGGGGTGCTAACCACCTACGAGCAGTACTTC. Protein: CASSFSGVLTTYEQYF.

The V and J genes are TRBV7-6 and TRBJ2-3, with 9 bases fitting TRBD2. Germline loops: CDR1 SGHVS, CDR2 FNYEAQ. Trimming cost V 2 bases and J 2 bases; bases outside gene matches: 8. The CDR3 extends over 17 amino acids. CDR3 sequence: CASSLLAAGGFTDTQYF. For the CDR3, the DNA is TGTGCCAGCAGCTTACTCGCCGCGGGAGGGTTCACAGATACGCAGTATTTT.

This clone appeared once. The CDR3 does not close with the conserved phenylalanine or tryptophan, likely indicating a read error. It is unclear where the CDR3 begins or ends on the DNA, so no DNA is shown, and the CDR3 is as TCRdb lists it. The chain has TRBV6-1 and TRBJ2-7; the D segment call TRBD1 is taken from the table without a DNA check. In germline, CDR1 is MNHNS, CDR2 SASEGT. The CDR3 totals 9 residues, both ends included. The CDR3: CASSVYRGI.

This clone was seen only once. The chain employs TRBV27 and TRBJ2-6; 10 bases are a match to TRBD1. The CDR3 loop spans 18 amino acids. With 1 base clipped from V and 0 bases from J, the junction kept 3 bases outside the gene matches. Germline lookup yields CDR1 MNHEY and CDR2 SMNVEV (reference sequence). The CDR3 coding sequence is TGTGCCAGCAGTTTATTAGGGGACAGGGGCTCTGGGGCCAACGTCCTGACTTTC. It codes for CASSLLGDRGSGANVLTF.

This chain uses TRBV11-1 with TRBJ1-4, with D maybe TRBD1 (6 bases). Trimming pared 6 bases from V and 5 bases from J, leaving 10 bases between. This CDR3 is built from 13 residues. The germline V gene has CDR1 SGHAT and CDR2 FQDESV (reference sequence). The CDR3 spells CASRDSKNEKLFF. The CDR3 bases are TGTGCCAGCAGGGACAGCAAAAATGAAAAACTGTTTTTT. The whole variable domain, remainder taken from reference TRBV11-1 and TRBJ1-4, is EAEVAQSPRYKITEKSQAVAFWCDPISGHATLYWYRQILGQGPELLVQFQDESVVDDSQLPKDRFSAERLKGVDSTLKIQPAELGDSAMYLCASRDSKNEKLFFGSGTQLSVL.

On this clone: Other DNA sequences from this sample encode an identical CDR3 as well. The DNA for the CDR3 is TGTGCCAGCAGTCCTGGAGGGGCTAGCTCCTACAATGAGCAGTTCTTC. This encodes CASSPGGASSYNEQFF. J is TRBJ2-1 and V is TRBV28, with D possibly matching TRBD2 (6 bases). The germline gives CDR1 MDHEN, CDR2 SYDVKM. CDR3 size: 16 residues. V lost 5 bases and J 0 bases, leaving 14 bases between the germline ends. The whole variable domain, remainder taken from reference TRBV28 and TRBJ2-1, is DVKVTQSSRYLVKRTGEKVFLECVQDMDHENMFWYRQDPGLGLRLIYFSYDVKMKEKGDIPEGYSVSREKKERFSLILESASTNQTSMYLCASSPGGASSYNEQFFGPGTRLTVL.

V and J are TRBV4-1 and TRBJ2-7; 10 bases line up with TRBD2. Per germline, CDR1 MGHRA and CDR2 YSYEKL. This CDR3 is 16 amino acids long. J gave up 1 base and V 2 bases, and 5 bases lay outside the gene matches. The CDR3 nucleotides are TGCGCCAGCAGCCAACAAACTAGCGGGAAGTCCTACGAGCAGTACTTC. Translating it yields CASSQQTSGKSYEQYF.

This chain uses TRBV19 with TRBJ2-2, with D perhaps TRBD1 (5 bases). The germline V gene has CDR1 LNHDA and CDR2 SQIVND (reference sequence). The CDR3 has 14 residues. V was shortened by 7 bases and J by 4 bases, with 13 bases between the two germline ends. The CDR3 loop reads CASTDRQITGELFF. The CDR3 bases are TGTGCCAGTACAGATAGACAGATCACCGGGGAGCTGTTTTTT.

This clone was seen only once. The V gene is TRBV6-1, the J gene TRBJ2-1, with a possible D match to TRBD1 (6 bases). Germline loops: CDR1 MNHNS, CDR2 SASEGT. This CDR3 has 12 residues. V lost 8 bases, J lost 5 bases, and 10 bases lay in between. CDR3 in amino acids: CASSTGNNEQFF. CDR3 in DNA: TGTGCCAGCTCCACAGGGAACAATGAGCAGTTCTTC.

The chain combines TRBV28 with TRBJ1-2, with D possibly TRBD1 on 6 matching bases. Germline loops: CDR1 MDHEN, CDR2 SYDVKM. This CDR3 is built from 13 residues. With 3 bases removed from V and 5 bases from J, the gap between germline ends came to 10 bases. The CDR3 loop reads CASSLEGVYGYTF. The CDR3 nucleotides read TGTGCCAGCAGTTTGGAGGGGGTATATGGCTACACCTTC.

The chain is built from TRBV6-1 and TRBJ2-5; no definite D call. V was cut by 6 bases and J by 4 bases, with 12 bases left in between. Germline CDR1 and CDR2: MNHNS and SASEGT. CDR3 length equals 13 residues. CDR3 coding DNA: TGTGCCAGCAGCCCCGTCCTACGAGAGACCCAGTACTTC. Its protein is CASSPVLRETQYF.

V is TRBV11-2 and J is TRBJ2-7, with 12 bases matching TRBD2. The CDR3 extends over 15 amino acids. Per the germline V gene, CDR1 is SGHAT and CDR2 is FQNNGV. Unmatched junction bases numbered 4, after V lost 0 bases and J lost 7 bases. The CDR3 reads CASSLEASGRGEQYF. CDR3 sequence (DNA): TGTGCCAGCAGCTTAGAGGCTAGCGGGAGGGGTGAGCAGTACTTC. The complete variable domain, with remaining parts taken from reference TRBV11-2 and TRBJ2-7, reads EAGVAQSPRYKIIEKRQSVAFWCNPISGHATLYWYQQILGQGPKLLIQFQNNGVVDDSQLPKDRFSAERLKGVDSTLKIQPAKLEDSAVYLCASSLEASGRGEQYFGPGTRLTVT.

The gene calls are TRBV11-2 and TRBJ2-4, with D perhaps matching TRBD2 (5 bases). Germline CDR1 and CDR2: SGHAT and FQNNGV. The CDR3 is 17 amino acids. V lost 0 bases and J lost 2, with 14 bases in between. DNA for the CDR3: TGTGCCAGCAGCTTAGATCCCAGGCGAGGGACCAAAAACATTCAGTACTTC. Residues: CASSLDPRRGTKNIQYF.

This chain connects TRBV7-9 to TRBJ2-2, with D hard to call. Trimming removed 4 bases at V and 6 bases at J, with 9 bases between. CDR1 and CDR2 (germline): SEHNR, FQNEAQ (reference sequence). There are 13 residues in the CDR3. The CDR3 coding sequence is TGTGCCAGCAGCTGGACCCGACCCGGGGAGCTGTTTTTT. Translation gives CASSWTRPGELFF.

The CDR3 DNA sequence: TGTGCCACAGGGACAGCTAACTATGGCTACACCTTC. Translation gives CATGTANYGYTF. V is TRBV2 and J is TRBJ1-2; the match to TRBD1 covers 7 bases. V trimming: 10 bases; J trimming: 0 bases; junction bases outside the gene matches: 2. Germline CDR1 SNHLY, CDR2 FYNNEI. This CDR3 has 12 amino acids. Supplemented by reference TRBV2 and TRBJ1-2, the full variable domain reads EPEVTQTPSHQVTQMGQEVILRCVPISNHLYFYWYRQILGQKVEFLVSFYNNEISEKSEIFDDQFSVERPDGSNFTLKIRSTKLEDSAMYFCATGTANYGYTFGSGTRLTVV.

The gene calls are TRBV2 and TRBJ2-3; 12 bases match TRBD2. With V trimmed by 5 bases and J by 4 bases, 4 bases remained unmatched. From germline, CDR1 is SNHLY and CDR2 FYNNEI. The CDR3 extends over 15 amino acids. Here the CDR3 reads CASSSRLAGADTQYF. The CDR3, as DNA: TGTGCCAGCAGTAGTCGACTAGCGGGAGCAGATACGCAGTATTTT.

The chain couples TRBV7-9 to TRBJ1-2; D is unclear. The CDR3 covers 14 residues. Germline-derived CDR1 and CDR2 are SEHNR and FQNEAQ (reference sequence). V was cut by 0 bases and J by 13 bases, with 18 bases left in between. The DNA of the CDR3 is TGTGCCAGCAGCTTAGCCGCTGTGAGGTGGGTTCTCACCTTC. Protein: CASSLAAVRWVLTF.

The V gene is TRBV25-1, the J gene TRBJ1-1, with TRBD1 as a possible D gene (6 bases). Between the trimmed V and J ends, which lost 1 base and 1 base, there was a span of 13 bases. Germline values: CDR1 MGHDK, CDR2 SYGVNS. The CDR3 runs 16 residues. The DNA of the CDR3 is TGTGCCAGCAGTGAATTGGGGGGGGCGCGGAACACTGAAGCTTTCTTT. This gives the protein CASSELGGARNTEAFF.

V and J are TRBV9 and TRBJ1-5; D is perhaps TRBD1 (6 bases). This CDR3 spans 15 amino acids. Trimming cost V 0 bases and J 3 bases, with 10 bases left between them. In germline, CDR1 is SGDLS, CDR2 YYNGEE. The CDR3 here is CASSVGGANNQPQHF. In DNA, the CDR3 is TGTGCCAGCAGCGTAGGGGGGGCCAACAATCAGCCCCAGCATTTT. Based on the CDR3 plus reference TRBV9 and TRBJ1-5, the full variable domain is DSGVTQTPKHLITATGQRVTLRCSPRSGDLSVYWYQQSLDQGLQFLIQYYNGEERAKGNILERFSAQQFPDLHSELNLSSLELGDSALYFCASSVGGANNQPQHFGDGTRLSIL.

The V and J genes are TRBV5-1 and TRBJ1-1; tentative D call: TRBD1 (6 bases). V shed 3 bases and J shed 5 bases, with 11 bases lying between them. The CDR3 extends over 13 amino acids. Germline CDR1 and CDR2: SGHRS and YFSETQ. This chain's CDR3 is CASSSGGWTEAFF. The DNA of the CDR3 is TGCGCCAGCAGCTCGGGGGGCTGGACTGAAGCTTTCTTT.

The V and J genes are TRBV27 and TRBJ2-3, with 14 bases lining up with TRBD2. This CDR3 has 23 residues. After removal of 0 bases from V and 0 bases from J, the junction contained 17 bases not matched to a gene. Germline CDR1 and CDR2: MNHEY and SMNVEV (reference sequence). The CDR3 here is CASSLSNFRTGLAGGWSTDTQYF. Here the CDR3 DNA reads TGTGCCAGCAGTTTATCGAATTTTCGAACCGGACTAGCGGGAGGTTGGAGCACAGATACGCAGTATTTT.